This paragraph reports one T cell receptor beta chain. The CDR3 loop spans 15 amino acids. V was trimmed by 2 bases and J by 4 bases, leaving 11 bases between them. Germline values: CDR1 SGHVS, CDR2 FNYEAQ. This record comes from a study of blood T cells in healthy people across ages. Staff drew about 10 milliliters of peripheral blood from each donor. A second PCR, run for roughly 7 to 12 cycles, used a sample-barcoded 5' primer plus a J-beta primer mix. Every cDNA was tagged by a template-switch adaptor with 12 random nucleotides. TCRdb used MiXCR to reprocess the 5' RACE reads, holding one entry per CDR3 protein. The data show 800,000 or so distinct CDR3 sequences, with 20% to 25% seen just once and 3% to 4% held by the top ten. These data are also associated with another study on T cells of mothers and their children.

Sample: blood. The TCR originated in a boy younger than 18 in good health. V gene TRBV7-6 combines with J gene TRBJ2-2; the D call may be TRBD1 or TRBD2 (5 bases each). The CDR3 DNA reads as TGTGCCAGCAGCTTAACAGGAGGAGGCACCGGGGAGCTGTTTTTT. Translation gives CASSLTGGGTGELFF.